This T cell receptor (beta chain) was captured in a study of T cell changes during pregnancy in multiple sclerosis. Only in-frame clones appear in the TCRdb table, and some are missing; sequencing was by immunoSEQ multiplex PCR. The sample records tens of thousands of clones, over 90% being singletons. The germline CDR1 and CDR2 sequences are SGHVS and FNYEAQ. J gave up 4 bases and V 1 base, and 7 bases lay outside the gene matches. The CDR3 is made up of 15 amino acids. This clonotype was obtained from a female donor with multiple sclerosis, enrolled in a pregnancy study. J is TRBJ2-7 and V is TRBV7-6; 7 bases fit TRBD1. The sequencing here drew on peripheral blood, taken in the first trimester of pregnancy. CDR3 in amino acids: CASSLGPGQIYEQYF. The CDR3 region has the DNA TGTGCCAGCAGCTTAGGGCCGGGACAGATTTACGAGCAGTACTTC.